Sequencing of this T cell receptor beta chain was carried out in a study of CD8+CD57+ T cells in acquired aplastic anemia. About the research overall: Isolated CD4+ and CD8+ cells, once sorted, yielded DNA averaging about 3.2 ug.

This clonotype was recorded a few times. What it recognizes is unknown. Whole-study findings and limits: Patients and controls shared 25 to 30 CD8+ CDR3 sequences, which appeared highly expressed in patients and within their immunodominant clones. Patients and healthy controls showed no significant CD8+ Simpson's diversity difference.

The template used for profiling TCR beta VDJ and CDR3 was genomic DNA. MiXCR was run by TCRdb on the reads, yielding one entry per CDR3 protein. The profile shows roughly 190,000 distinct CDR3 sequences, about half of them singletons. Germline CDR1 is MNHEY and CDR2 is SVGAGI. The V and J ends lost 3 bases and 7 bases respectively, with 13 bases between them. CDR3 length equals 14 residues. The source of this sequence is a human donor in good health, serving as a control. The gene calls are TRBV6-5 and TRBJ1-5; no clear D gene. The sample taken for sequencing was sorted CD4+, CD8+, or CD8+CD57+ T cells (not recorded which) from PBMCs. Written as DNA, the CDR3 is TGTGCCAGCAGTTATGGAGGAGTAGGGCAGCCCCAGCATTTT. It is translated as CASSYGGVGQPQHF.